This is a list of T cell receptor beta chains from one sample in a study of blood T cell repertoires in COVID-19. Profiled with immunoSEQ multiplex PCR; TCRdb holds only in-frame clones, not every one. The table includes some 58,000 clones, approximately 80% detected once. Sequenced: peripheral blood. The receptor set was obtained from a man aged 45 to 65 with COVID-19, enrolled during active disease. Both conserved end residues are part of each CDR3. A D gene is named only where the DNA matches it firmly. Clone size appears in some rows only: once, few, many, or a class for an expanded clone.

d_call: TRBD1
v_call: TRBV5-1
j_call: TRBJ1-3
clone_size: NA
cdr3_nt: TGCGCCAGCAGCTTACAGGGGTACGGAAACACCATATATTTT
cdr3_aa: CASSLQGYGNTIYF

d_call: NA
v_call: TRBV5-4
j_call: TRBJ1-2
clone_size: NA
cdr3_nt: TGTGCCAGCAGCCCCACGGTCTCCCTCGGGGGCTACACCTTC
cdr3_aa: CASSPTVSLGGYTF

d_call: NA
v_call: TRBV25-1
j_call: TRBJ2-3
clone_size: NA
cdr3_nt: TGTGCCAGCAGTGAAAGAGGGGGAGATACGCAGTATTTT
cdr3_aa: CASSERGGDTQYF

d_call: TRBD1
v_call: TRBV6-4
j_call: TRBJ1-6
clone_size: NA
cdr3_nt: TGTGCCAGCAGTGACGGACAGGGGCGGCTCTCACCCCTCCACTTT
cdr3_aa: CASSDGQGRLSPLHF

d_call: NA
v_call: TRBV25-1
j_call: TRBJ2-1
clone_size: NA
cdr3_nt: TGTGCCAGCAGTGAATCGGGCGGGACCTCCTACAATGAGCAGTTCTTC
cdr3_aa: CASSESGGTSYNEQFF

d_call: TRBD1
v_call: TRBV3-1/TRBV3-2
j_call: TRBJ2-7
clone_size: NA
cdr3_nt: TGTGCCAGCAGCCCCCGACAGGGGGAAGGCGAGCAGTACTTC
cdr3_aa: CASSPRQGEGEQYF

d_call: TRBD1
v_call: TRBV4-1
j_call: TRBJ1-1
clone_size: NA
cdr3_nt: TGCGCCAGCAGCCAAGATAACAGGGGGCGGACTGAAGCTTTCTTT
cdr3_aa: CASSQDNRGRTEAFF

d_call: NA
v_call: TRBV28
j_call: TRBJ2-4
clone_size: once
cdr3_nt: TGTGCCAGCAGTTTATCGCGAGGACTACCGACCGAAAAAGGGGCCAAAAACATTCAGTACTTC
cdr3_aa: CASSLSRGLPTEKGAKNIQYF

d_call: TRBD2
v_call: TRBV4-2
j_call: TRBJ2-1
clone_size: few
cdr3_nt: TGTGCCAGCAGCCAAGTCCGCCTAGCGGGAGGGAGTGAGCAGTTCTTC
cdr3_aa: CASSQVRLAGGSEQFF

d_call: NA
v_call: TRBV2
j_call: TRBJ2-3
clone_size: NA
cdr3_nt: TGTGCCAGCAGTGGAGGGACGCAGTATTTT
cdr3_aa: CASSGGTQYF

d_call: NA
v_call: TRBV5-4
j_call: TRBJ1-1
clone_size: NA
cdr3_nt: TGTGCCAGCAGCTCCGCACTGGGCAGCAGCACTGAAGCTTTCTTT
cdr3_aa: CASSSALGSSTEAFF

d_call: TRBD1
v_call: TRBV7-2
j_call: TRBJ1-2
clone_size: NA
cdr3_nt: TGTGCCAGCGAAACTCAGGGGGGTACTTTTGGTGGCTACACCTTC
cdr3_aa: CASETQGGTFGGYTF

d_call: NA
v_call: TRBV18
j_call: TRBJ2-1
clone_size: NA
cdr3_nt: TGTGCCAGCTCACGGGGGCCGGGCAACAACAATGAGCAGTTCTTC
cdr3_aa: CASSRGPGNNNEQFF

d_call: TRBD1
v_call: TRBV6-5
j_call: TRBJ2-1
clone_size: NA
cdr3_nt: TGTGCCAGCCTTGGACAGGGGGAGTCCTACAATGAGCAGTTCTTC
cdr3_aa: CASLGQGESYNEQFF

d_call: NA
v_call: TRBV5-1
j_call: TRBJ2-2
clone_size: NA
cdr3_nt: TGCGCCAGCAGCTTGGAAGGGGCACCCGGGGAGCTGTTTTTT
cdr3_aa: CASSLEGAPGELFF

d_call: TRBD2
v_call: TRBV10-3
j_call: TRBJ2-3
clone_size: NA
cdr3_nt: TGTGCCATCAGTCCCGCGACTAGCGGGAGTCACAGCACAGATACGCAGTATTTT
cdr3_aa: CAISPATSGSHSTDTQYF

d_call: TRBD2
v_call: TRBV29-1
j_call: TRBJ2-2
clone_size: NA
cdr3_nt: TGCAGCGCCATGGGGACTAGCCGATACACCGGGGAGCTGTTTTTT
cdr3_aa: CSAMGTSRYTGELFF

d_call: NA
v_call: TRBV28
j_call: TRBJ2-1
clone_size: once
cdr3_nt: TGTGCCAGCACCTTTGGCGGCAGCGGCGGATTGAATGAGCAGTTCTTC
cdr3_aa: CASTFGGSGGLNEQFF

d_call: TRBD1
v_call: TRBV24-1
j_call: TRBJ1-2
clone_size: NA
cdr3_nt: TGTGCCACCAGACAGGGGTCGGACTATGGCTACACCTTC
cdr3_aa: CATRQGSDYGYTF

d_call: NA
v_call: TRBV6-1
j_call: TRBJ1-4
clone_size: NA
cdr3_nt: TGTGCCAGCAGTGAACAGGGAGGAGGGGAAAAACTGTTTTTT
cdr3_aa: CASSEQGGGEKLFF

d_call: TRBD1
v_call: TRBV4-2
j_call: TRBJ1-2
clone_size: NA
cdr3_nt: TGTGCCAGCAGCTCACTCCGAGGACAGGGAAACTATGGCTACACCTTC
cdr3_aa: CASSSLRGQGNYGYTF

d_call: NA
v_call: TRBV6-5
j_call: TRBJ2-2
clone_size: NA
cdr3_nt: TGTGCCAGCAGTTACTCGATCGGGGCCGGGGAGCTGTTTTTT
cdr3_aa: CASSYSIGAGELFF

d_call: NA
v_call: TRBV5-8
j_call: TRBJ2-3
clone_size: once
cdr3_nt: TGTGCCAGCACCCTGCCAGGGGGGATCACAGATACGCAGTATTTT
cdr3_aa: CASTLPGGITDTQYF

d_call: TRBD2
v_call: TRBV7-6
j_call: TRBJ2-5
clone_size: NA
cdr3_nt: TGTGCCAGCAGCTGGACTAGCGGGAGGGTGGAGACCCAGTACTTC
cdr3_aa: CASSWTSGRVETQYF

d_call: TRBD1
v_call: TRBV15
j_call: TRBJ1-2
clone_size: NA
cdr3_nt: TGTGCCACCAGCAGAGGGGGACAGTCCGTCTATGGCTACACCTTC
cdr3_aa: CATSRGGQSVYGYTF

d_call: TRBD1
v_call: TRBV29-1
j_call: TRBJ1-1
clone_size: NA
cdr3_nt: TGCAGCGCAGGCCTGACAGGGGCTAGCACTGAAGCTTTCTTT
cdr3_aa: CSAGLTGASTEAFF

d_call: TRBD1
v_call: TRBV6-5
j_call: TRBJ1-2
clone_size: NA
cdr3_nt: TGTGCCAGCAGTTACTCTCCGACAGGGAGTGGCTACACCTTC
cdr3_aa: CASSYSPTGSGYTF

d_call: TRBD1
v_call: TRBV5-1
j_call: TRBJ1-1
clone_size: NA
cdr3_nt: TGCGCCAGCAGTCCCGTAGACAGGGGGAGAACTGAAGCTTTCTTT
cdr3_aa: CASSPVDRGRTEAFF

d_call: NA
v_call: TRBV29-1
j_call: TRBJ1-2
clone_size: NA
cdr3_nt: TGCAGCGTTGTGACAGGCCTCGGCTATGGCTACACCTTC
cdr3_aa: CSVVTGLGYGYTF

d_call: TRBD1
v_call: TRBV28
j_call: TRBJ2-7
clone_size: NA
cdr3_nt: TGTGCCAGCAGTTTTTTTCTCGTGACAGGGGGCGAGGAGCAGTACTTC
cdr3_aa: CASSFFLVTGGEEQYF

d_call: NA
v_call: TRBV7-9
j_call: TRBJ2-1
clone_size: NA
cdr3_nt: TGTGCCAGCAGCTTCCTAGCGCTGGGGGAGCAGTTCTTC
cdr3_aa: CASSFLALGEQFF

d_call: NA
v_call: TRBV7-8
j_call: TRBJ1-5
clone_size: NA
cdr3_nt: TGTGCCAGCAGCTTAGATCCGGGTATGAGCAATCAGCCCCAGCATTTT
cdr3_aa: CASSLDPGMSNQPQHF

d_call: TRBD1
v_call: TRBV5-4
j_call: TRBJ2-7
clone_size: NA
cdr3_nt: TGTGCCAGCAGCCCGCCTAGGACAGGGGGAGGCGAGCAGTACTTC
cdr3_aa: CASSPPRTGGGEQYF

d_call: NA
v_call: TRBV5-1
j_call: TRBJ2-7
clone_size: NA
cdr3_nt: TGCGCCAGCAGCTCCCTGGACAGCTACGAGCAGTACTTC
cdr3_aa: CASSSLDSYEQYF

d_call: TRBD2
v_call: TRBV11-2
j_call: TRBJ2-5
clone_size: NA
cdr3_nt: TGTGCCAGCAGCAAGGGACTAGCGGGAGGTACTCTTAAGACCCAGTACTTC
cdr3_aa: CASSKGLAGGTLKTQYF

d_call: NA
v_call: TRBV5-1
j_call: TRBJ1-2
clone_size: NA
cdr3_nt: TGCGCCAGCAGCTTGCAGGGCGACTATGGCTACACCTTC
cdr3_aa: CASSLQGDYGYTF

d_call: NA
v_call: TRBV27
j_call: TRBJ1-2
clone_size: once
cdr3_nt: TGTGCCAGCAGTCCTTACAGGGATGGGTATGGCTACACCTTC
cdr3_aa: CASSPYRDGYGYTF

d_call: NA
v_call: TRBV7-9
j_call: TRBJ2-3
clone_size: NA
cdr3_nt: TGTGCCAGCAGCTTAGTTCAGGATACGCAGTATTTT
cdr3_aa: CASSLVQDTQYF

d_call: TRBD1
v_call: TRBV7-9
j_call: TRBJ2-7
clone_size: NA
cdr3_nt: TGTGCCAGCAGCTTAGGGACAGGGGTAGACGAGCAGTACTTC
cdr3_aa: CASSLGTGVDEQYF

d_call: TRBD1
v_call: TRBV18
j_call: TRBJ2-7
clone_size: NA
cdr3_nt: TGTGCCAGCTCACCACTAGCCGGGACAGGGGGGGCCTACGAGCAGTACTTC
cdr3_aa: CASSPLAGTGGAYEQYF

d_call: TRBD1
v_call: TRBV19
j_call: TRBJ1-4
clone_size: few
cdr3_nt: TGTGCCAGTAGTATGGGGGACAGGAGGAATGAAAAACTGTTTTTT
cdr3_aa: CASSMGDRRNEKLFF

d_call: NA
v_call: TRBV5-1
j_call: TRBJ2-1
clone_size: NA
cdr3_nt: TGCGCCAGCAGCCAGAGGTTGGTGAAGGTCTTTAATGAGCAGTTCTTC
cdr3_aa: CASSQRLVKVFNEQFF

d_call: NA
v_call: TRBV24-1
j_call: TRBJ2-3
clone_size: NA
cdr3_nt: TGTGCCACCAGTGATATAGCGACTAGCACAGATACGCAGTATTTT
cdr3_aa: CATSDIATSTDTQYF

d_call: TRBD2
v_call: TRBV11-2
j_call: TRBJ2-7
clone_size: NA
cdr3_nt: TGTGCCAGCAGCTTAGGGCATACTAGCGGGAGTTTCTACGAGCAGTACTTC
cdr3_aa: CASSLGHTSGSFYEQYF

d_call: NA
v_call: TRBV20-1
j_call: TRBJ1-6
clone_size: once
cdr3_nt: TGCAGTGCTAGTACTGCCAGGGTGGGTTACTCACCCCTCCACTTT
cdr3_aa: CSASTARVGYSPLHF

d_call: NA
v_call: TRBV6-5
j_call: TRBJ1-2
clone_size: NA
cdr3_nt: TGTGCCAGCAGCGGCGGGCTTAACTATGGCTACACCTTC
cdr3_aa: CASSGGLNYGYTF

d_call: NA
v_call: TRBV20-1
j_call: TRBJ2-5
clone_size: NA
cdr3_nt: TGCAGTGCTAGTAAACTCGGGGCGGGGCAAGAGACCCAGTACTTC
cdr3_aa: CSASKLGAGQETQYF

d_call: NA
v_call: TRBV4-3
j_call: TRBJ1-5
clone_size: NA
cdr3_nt: TGCGCCAGCAGCCAAGATAGGGTGCAGGGCGGTTGGCAGCCCCAGCATTTT
cdr3_aa: CASSQDRVQGGWQPQHF

d_call: NA
v_call: TRBV5-1
j_call: TRBJ2-1
clone_size: NA
cdr3_nt: TGCGCCAGCAGCCACAACAGGTATGAGCAGTTCTTC
cdr3_aa: CASSHNRYEQFF

d_call: NA
v_call: TRBV27
j_call: TRBJ2-7
clone_size: NA
cdr3_nt: TGTGCCAGCAGCCCCTCCCTGGACAGACAGTACTTC
cdr3_aa: CASSPSLDRQYF

d_call: TRBD2
v_call: TRBV15
j_call: TRBJ2-1
clone_size: few
cdr3_nt: TGTGCCACCAGCCTTCGGCGGGAGGGCCCCAATGAGCAGTTCTTC
cdr3_aa: CATSLRREGPNEQFF

d_call: TRBD1
v_call: TRBV15
j_call: TRBJ2-5
clone_size: NA
cdr3_nt: TGTGCCACCAGCAGAGCCTCCTACAGGGGAGAGACCCAGTACTTC
cdr3_aa: CATSRASYRGETQYF

d_call: TRBD2
v_call: TRBV28
j_call: TRBJ2-1
clone_size: once
cdr3_nt: TGTGCCAGCAGTTTACCCGGGGGGGAGCAGTTCTTC
cdr3_aa: CASSLPGGEQFF

d_call: NA
v_call: TRBV29-1
j_call: TRBJ2-2
clone_size: NA
cdr3_nt: TGCAGCGTTAGTCGCGGGAACACCGGGGAGCTGTTTTTT
cdr3_aa: CSVSRGNTGELFF

d_call: NA
v_call: TRBV6-5
j_call: TRBJ1-3
clone_size: NA
cdr3_nt: TGTGCCAGCAGCTCCGCGACAATTAGAAACACCATATATTTT
cdr3_aa: CASSSATIRNTIYF